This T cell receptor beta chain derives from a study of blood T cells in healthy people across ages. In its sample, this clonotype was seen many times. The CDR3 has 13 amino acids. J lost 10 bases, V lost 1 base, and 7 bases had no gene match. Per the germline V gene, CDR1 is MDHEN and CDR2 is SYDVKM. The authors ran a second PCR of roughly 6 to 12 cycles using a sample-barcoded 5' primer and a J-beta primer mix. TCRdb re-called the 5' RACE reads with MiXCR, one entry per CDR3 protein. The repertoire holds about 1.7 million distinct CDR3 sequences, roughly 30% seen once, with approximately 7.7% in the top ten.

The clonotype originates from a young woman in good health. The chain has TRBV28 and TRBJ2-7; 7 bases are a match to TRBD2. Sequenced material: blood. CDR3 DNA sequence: TGTGCCAGCAGTTTATTCCGGGGGAGGGCCCAGTACTTC. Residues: CASSLFRGRAQYF. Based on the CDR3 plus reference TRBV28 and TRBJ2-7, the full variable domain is DVKVTQSSRYLVKRTGEKVFLECVQDMDHENMFWYRQDPGLGLRLIYFSYDVKMKEKGDIPEGYSVSREKKERFSLILESASTNQTSMYLCASSLFRGRAQYFGPGTRLTVT.